Listed below are T cell receptor beta chains from one sample, sequenced in a study of T cells in Graves' hyperthyroidism and ophthalmopathy. TCRdb used MiXCR to reprocess the multiplex PCR reads, holding one entry per CDR3 protein. This table has approximately 400,000 distinct CDR3 sequences, roughly 25% appearing once. The sequencing sample was made of blood. All receptors derive from a man aged 50-59 years with Graves' hyperthyroidism. CDR3s include the opening cysteine and the closing phenylalanine or tryptophan. The order of the fields is V gene, J gene, clone size, D gene, CDR3 protein, CDR3 DNA. A D gene is named only where the DNA matches it firmly. Rows may omit the clone size; those that give it use once, few, many or a size class.

V: TRBV7-3; J: TRBJ1-2; size: few; D: TRBD1; CDR3: CASSYGQGHYGYTF; DNA: TGTGCCAGCAGCTACGGACAGGGACACTATGGCTACACCTTC
V: TRBV19; J: TRBJ2-7; size: few; D: .; CDR3: CASSPRASYEQYF; DNA: TGTGCCAGTAGTCCCAGGGCTTCCTACGAGCAGTACTTC
V: TRBV10-3; J: TRBJ2-7; size: many; D: .; CDR3: CAISDFGGKNEQYF; DNA: TGTGCCATCAGTGACTTCGGGGGAAAGAACGAGCAGTACTTC
V: TRBV3-1; J: TRBJ2-5; size: few; D: TRBD1; CDR3: CASSYDIQGAKETQYF; DNA: TGTGCCAGCAGCTACGACATCCAGGGGGCGAAAGAGACCCAGTACTTC
V: TRBV6-1; J: TRBJ2-1; size: many; D: TRBD1; CDR3: CASRVQGASSYNEQFF; DNA: TGTGCCAGCAGGGTACAGGGGGCTAGCTCCTACAATGAGCAGTTCTTC
V: TRBV3-1; J: TRBJ2-1; size: .; D: TRBD2; CDR3: CASSWGGSSYNEQFF; DNA: TGTGCCAGCAGCTGGGGGGGTAGCTCCTACAATGAGCAGTTCTTC
V: TRBV6-6; J: TRBJ2-5; size: .; D: .; CDR3: CASSYAAGRRETQYF; DNA: TGTGCCAGCAGTTACGCCGCAGGGAGGAGGGAGACCCAGTACTTC
V: TRBV6-1; J: TRBJ2-3; size: few; D: .; CDR3: CASSMTDGGADTQYF; DNA: TGTGCCAGCAGTATGACAGATGGAGGGGCGGATACGCAGTATTTT
V: TRBV20-1; J: TRBJ2-5; size: few; D: .; CDR3: CSARDVRDSQETQYF; DNA: TGCAGTGCTAGAGATGTGCGGGATTCCCAAGAGACCCAGTACTTC
V: TRBV7-2; J: TRBJ2-7; size: .; D: TRBD2; CDR3: CASSQAGQYEQYF; DNA: TGTGCCAGCAGTCAAGCGGGGCAATACGAGCAGTACTTC
V: TRBV5-6; J: TRBJ2-7; size: .; D: .; CDR3: CASSLALGPAEQYF; DNA: TGTGCCAGCAGCTTGGCTCTGGGGCCAGCCGAGCAGTACTTC
V: TRBV19; J: TRBJ1-2; size: .; D: .; CDR3: CASSIPGYGYGYTF; DNA: TGTGCCAGTAGTATCCCAGGGTACGGCTATGGCTACACCTTC
V: TRBV30; J: TRBJ2-2; size: few; D: TRBD2; CDR3: CAWSGRASGELFF; DNA: TGTGCCTGGAGCGGGAGGGCCTCCGGGGAGCTGTTTTTT
V: TRBV6-1; J: TRBJ2-2; size: .; D: .; CDR3: CASSYAQGGTGELFF; DNA: TGTGCCAGCAGTTATGCCCAAGGGGGCACCGGGGAGCTGTTTTTT
V: TRBV6-2/TRBV6-3; J: TRBJ2-6; size: .; D: .; CDR3: CASSYGATGANVLTF; DNA: TGTGCCAGCAGTTACGGCGCAACTGGGGCCAACGTCCTGACTTTC
V: TRBV5-1; J: TRBJ2-7; size: .; D: .; CDR3: CASSLDGGGPSGEQYF; DNA: TGCGCCAGCAGCTTGGATGGGGGAGGCCCTTCGGGCGAGCAGTACTTC
V: TRBV6-5; J: TRBJ2-7; size: few; D: TRBD2; CDR3: CASSYGLGGEQYF; DNA: TGTGCCAGCAGTTACGGTCTCGGGGGGGAGCAGTACTTC
V: TRBV30; J: TRBJ2-7; size: few; D: .; CDR3: CAWSPRRRVRGEQYF; DNA: TGTGCCTGGAGTCCCAGGCGTAGGGTTAGAGGCGAGCAGTACTTC
V: TRBV3-1; J: TRBJ2-1; size: few; D: TRBD2; CDR3: CASSQGSAGGFNEQFF; DNA: TGTGCCAGCAGCCAAGGATCTGCGGGGGGGTTTAATGAGCAGTTCTTC
V: TRBV20-1; J: TRBJ2-1; size: few; D: TRBD1; CDR3: CSARDQRGPPFF; DNA: TGCAGTGCTAGAGATCAAAGGGGGCCTCCGTTCTTC
V: TRBV6-1; J: TRBJ1-2; size: many; D: TRBD1; CDR3: CASSEFRGRGYGYTF; DNA: TGTGCCAGCAGTGAATTTAGGGGGCGCGGCTATGGCTACACCTTC
V: TRBV5-6; J: TRBJ1-1; size: few; D: .; CDR3: CASSFGQSNTEAFF; DNA: TGTGCCAGCAGCTTCGGACAGAGCAACACTGAAGCTTTCTTT
V: TRBV24-1; J: TRBJ2-4; size: .; D: TRBD2; CDR3: CATSDQGLAGTVAAKNIQYF; DNA: TGTGCCACCAGTGACCAGGGACTAGCGGGAACCGTTGCGGCCAAAAACATTCAGTACTTC
V: TRBV5-1; J: TRBJ2-2; size: few; D: TRBD2; CDR3: CASSFGLAGRAGGELFF; DNA: TGCGCCAGCAGCTTCGGACTAGCGGGAAGGGCAGGCGGGGAGCTGTTTTTT
V: TRBV11-3; J: TRBJ1-1; size: few; D: .; CDR3: CASSMGPTNTEAFF; DNA: TGTGCCAGCAGCATGGGACCGACGAACACTGAAGCTTTCTTT
V: TRBV5-1; J: TRBJ2-5; size: few; D: .; CDR3: CASSPGDAETQYF; DNA: TGCGCCAGCAGCCCGGGAGATGCGGAGACCCAGTACTTC
V: TRBV18; J: TRBJ2-7; size: few; D: TRBD2; CDR3: CASSPSRGTSGSHEQYF; DNA: TGTGCCAGCTCACCATCTAGGGGGACTAGCGGGAGCCACGAGCAGTACTTC
V: TRBV11-2; J: TRBJ2-1; size: few; D: TRBD1; CDR3: CASSLSTGTGGHEQFF; DNA: TGTGCCAGCAGCTTGAGCACCGGGACAGGGGGGCATGAGCAGTTCTTC
V: TRBV4-1; J: TRBJ2-5; size: .; D: .; CDR3: CASSQGVGSHQETQYF; DNA: TGCGCCAGCAGCCAAGGTGTCGGTAGCCACCAAGAGACCCAGTACTTC
V: TRBV20-1; J: TRBJ2-5; size: many; D: TRBD2; CDR3: CSARDLAEETQYF; DNA: TGCAGTGCTAGAGACCTAGCGGAAGAGACCCAGTACTTC
V: TRBV3-1; J: TRBJ1-1; size: few; D: .; CDR3: CASSRREPENTEAFF; DNA: TGTGCCAGCAGCCGACGGGAACCGGAGAACACTGAAGCTTTCTTT
V: TRBV7-2; J: TRBJ2-7; size: .; D: .; CDR3: CASSLWWGTYEQYF; DNA: TGTGCCAGCAGCTTGTGGTGGGGCACCTACGAGCAGTACTTC
V: TRBV13; J: TRBJ1-2; size: few; D: .; CDR3: CASSGLANYGYTF; DNA: TGTGCCAGCAGCGGTCTAGCTAACTATGGCTACACCTTC
V: TRBV12-3/TRBV12-4; J: TRBJ2-4; size: .; D: .; CDR3: CASSPHEGGKNIQYF; DNA: TGTGCCAGCAGCCCCCATGAGGGTGGGAAAAACATTCAGTACTTC
V: TRBV5-1; J: TRBJ2-3; size: few; D: TRBD2; CDR3: CASRTSGKSTDTQYF; DNA: TGCGCCAGCAGAACTAGCGGGAAATCCACAGATACGCAGTATTTT
V: TRBV11-2; J: TRBJ2-1; size: .; D: TRBD2; CDR3: CASSSVAGPYNEQFF; DNA: TGTGCCAGCAGCTCAGTAGCGGGCCCATATAATGAGCAGTTCTTC
V: TRBV6-2/TRBV6-3; J: TRBJ2-3; size: few; D: .; CDR3: CASSFGSADTQYF; DNA: TGTGCCAGCAGTTTCGGCAGCGCAGATACGCAGTATTTT
V: TRBV2; J: TRBJ1-2; size: .; D: .; CDR3: CASSELKSYGYTF; DNA: TGTGCCAGCAGTGAACTTAAGAGCTATGGCTACACCTTC
V: TRBV19; J: TRBJ1-1; size: few; D: TRBD1; CDR3: CASSVRGSLTNTEAFF; DNA: TGTGCCAGTAGTGTCAGGGGGTCACTGACGAACACTGAAGCTTTCTTT
V: TRBV7-9; J: TRBJ2-5; size: few; D: .; CDR3: CASSPYGREETQYF; DNA: TGTGCCAGCAGCCCTTACGGAAGGGAAGAGACCCAGTACTTC
V: TRBV24-1; J: TRBJ2-4; size: many; D: TRBD1; CDR3: CATSAAGQGTNIQYF; DNA: TGTGCCACCAGTGCTGCGGGACAGGGGACAAACATTCAGTACTTC
V: TRBV3-1; J: TRBJ1-2; size: few; D: .; CDR3: CASSQLGNGYTF; DNA: TGTGCCAGCAGCCAGTTAGGGAATGGCTACACCTTC
V: TRBV28; J: TRBJ2-5; size: .; D: TRBD1; CDR3: CASSFKTGGFQETQYF; DNA: TGTGCCAGCAGTTTTAAGACAGGGGGCTTCCAAGAGACCCAGTACTTC
V: TRBV5-1; J: TRBJ2-1; size: many; D: TRBD2; CDR3: CASSLARLAGGDEQFF; DNA: TGCGCCAGCAGCTTGGCCCGTCTAGCGGGGGGGGATGAGCAGTTCTTC
V: TRBV29-1; J: TRBJ1-3; size: .; D: .; CDR3: CSAVIDSGNTIYF; DNA: TGCAGCGCTGTGATCGACTCTGGAAACACCATATATTTT
V: TRBV6-1; J: TRBJ2-3; size: many; D: TRBD2; CDR3: CASSMTSGRLTDTQYF; DNA: TGTGCCAGCAGTATGACTAGCGGGAGGCTCACAGATACGCAGTATTTT
V: TRBV2; J: TRBJ1-1; size: few; D: TRBD1; CDR3: CASRDRGRRNTEAFF; DNA: TGTGCCAGCAGGGACAGGGGGCGACGGAACACTGAAGCTTTCTTT
V: TRBV5-1; J: TRBJ2-5; size: .; D: TRBD1; CDR3: CASSYDGTGQETQYF; DNA: TGCGCCAGCAGCTACGACGGGACAGGACAAGAGACCCAGTACTTC
V: TRBV5-1; J: TRBJ2-7; size: .; D: TRBD2; CDR3: CASSPWTRTAYEQYF; DNA: TGCGCCAGCAGCCCGTGGACTAGGACTGCCTACGAGCAGTACTTC
V: TRBV30; J: TRBJ1-5; size: few; D: .; CDR3: CAWSLGGAGQPQHF; DNA: TGTGCCTGGAGTCTCGGGGGGGCTGGTCAGCCCCAGCATTTT
V: TRBV20-1; J: TRBJ2-3; size: .; D: .; CDR3: CSAHGVDTQYF; DNA: TGCAGTGCTCACGGGGTGGATACGCAGTATTTT
V: TRBV11-2; J: TRBJ1-2; size: many; D: .; CDR3: CASSLEHSRGYGYTF; DNA: TGTGCCAGCAGCTTAGAACACTCGAGGGGATATGGCTACACCTTC
V: TRBV29-1; J: TRBJ2-1; size: few; D: TRBD2; CDR3: CSSPGLAGGHNEQFF; DNA: TGCAGCTCACCGGGACTAGCGGGAGGTCACAATGAGCAGTTCTTC
V: TRBV6-5; J: TRBJ2-5; size: few; D: TRBD1; CDR3: CASSYSNRGQETQYF; DNA: TGTGCCAGCAGTTACTCGAACAGGGGGCAAGAGACCCAGTACTTC
V: TRBV29-1; J: TRBJ2-6; size: .; D: .; CDR3: CSVEGPEGANVLTF; DNA: TGCAGCGTTGAAGGGCCGGAGGGGGCCAACGTCCTGACTTTC
V: TRBV20-1; J: TRBJ2-7; size: .; D: TRBD2; CDR3: CSANPRTSAYEQYF; DNA: TGCAGTGCTAATCCCCGGACTAGCGCCTACGAGCAGTACTTC